The source of this T cell receptor beta chain is a study of control samples from healthy donors and cancer patients. Profiled with immunoSEQ multiplex PCR; TCRdb holds only in-frame clones, not every one. The table includes some 120,000 clones, around 87% detected once. The germline V gene has CDR1 SGHDN and CDR2 FVKESK. The CDR3 sequence is 17 residues long. V gave up 4 bases and J gave up 2 bases, with 19 bases separating them. The sequenced sample consisted of blood. The sequence was collected from a man aged 40-50 years in good health. This chain joins TRBV14 and TRBJ2-3; tentatively, D is TRBD1 or TRBD2 (7 bases each). As DNA, the CDR3 is TGTGCCAGCAGCCGATGGGAGGGGGCGGACCTCACAGATACGCAGTATTTT. It is translated as CASSRWEGADLTDTQYF. The variable domain in full, completed from reference TRBV14 and TRBJ2-3, reads EAGVTQFPSHSVIEKGQTVTLRCDPISGHDNLYWYRRVMGKEIKFLLHFVKESKQDESGMPNNRFLAERTGGTYSTLKVQPAELEDSGVYFCASSRWEGADLTDTQYFGPGTRLTVL.